This T cell receptor beta chain was sequenced for a study of blood T cell repertoires in COVID-19. On the study more broadly: Collection of acute and convalescent COVID-19 samples took place in the United States, Italy and Spain. Nucleic acid was either cDNA or gDNA, and it came from T cells, B-cell-depleted T cells, or PBMCs.

The length of the CDR3 is 16 residues. Deletions cut 0 bases from V and 3 bases from J, with 14 bases between. CDR1 and CDR2 (germline): MGHRA, YSYEKL. Original analysis: How many nucleated cells were present was estimated from reference gene primer amplification. Repertoires were generated with immunoSEQ multiplex PCR, while TCRdb's copy carries only in-frame clones and drops some. That table supplies the V and J calls and clone size; D and trimming were determined from the DNA. The table includes approximately 97,000 clones, approximately 85% detected once. The sequenced sample consisted of peripheral blood. This clonotype was obtained from a human donor in a cohort sampled during active COVID-19. This chain connects TRBV4-1 to TRBJ2-5; D possibly corresponds to TRBD1 (6 bases). This CDR3 reads CASSQDGSQGEETQYF. CDR3 sequence (DNA): TGCGCCAGCAGCCAAGATGGCTCACAGGGAGAAGAGACCCAGTACTTC.